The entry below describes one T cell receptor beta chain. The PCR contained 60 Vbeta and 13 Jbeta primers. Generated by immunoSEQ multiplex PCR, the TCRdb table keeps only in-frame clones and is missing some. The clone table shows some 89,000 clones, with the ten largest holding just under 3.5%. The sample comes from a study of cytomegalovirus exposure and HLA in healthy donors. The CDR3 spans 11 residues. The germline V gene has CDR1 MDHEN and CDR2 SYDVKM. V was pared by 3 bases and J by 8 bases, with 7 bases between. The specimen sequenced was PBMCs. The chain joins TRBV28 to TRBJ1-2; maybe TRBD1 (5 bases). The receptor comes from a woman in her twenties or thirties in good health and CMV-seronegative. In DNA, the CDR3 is TGTGCCAGCAGTTTCCGACAGGGCTACACCTTC. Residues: CASSFRQGYTF.